The present T cell receptor (beta chain) was sequenced within a study of OX40 agonist ivuxolimab in advanced cancers. On the study more broadly: The treatment was a fully human IgG2 OX40 agonist, ivuxolimab. Eligibility admitted prior anti-PD-1, anti-PD-L1 or anti-CTLA-4 therapy; about 40% had some. Patients assigned to dose escalation were diagnosed with hepatocellular carcinoma, melanoma, renal cell or head and neck cancer.

V was clipped by 7 bases and J by 1 base, with 11 bases between them. CDR1 and CDR2 from the germline V gene are GTSNPN and SVGIG (reference sequence). The CDR3 totals 13 residues. The protocol was immunoSEQ multiplex PCR, while the TCRdb copy is restricted to in-frame clones and leaves out a portion. The sample includes about 64,000 clones, roughly 86% of them seen just once. Study-wide results and limits: Within 6 weeks, CD4+ and CD8+ blood T cells expanded clonally at 0.1 to 3.0 mg/kg.

Remarks on this clone: Its specificity is unknown.

This rearrangement joins TRBV30 to TRBJ2-1; D is ambiguous. The receptor was isolated from an adult with an advanced solid tumor such as melanoma, head and neck, liver or kidney cancer. Sequenced here: CD4+ or CD8+ T cells sorted from blood, sampled in a trial of the OX40 agonist ivuxolimab. The CDR3 spells CASDPTSYNEQFF. The CDR3 nucleotides read TGTGCCTCCGATCCTACTTCCTACAATGAGCAGTTCTTC. Using reference TRBV30 and TRBJ2-1 for the parts outside the CDR3, the full variable domain is SQTIHQWPATLVQPVGSPLSLECTVEGTSNPNLYWYRQAAGRGLQLLFYSVGIGQISSEVPQNLSASRPQDRQFILSSKKLLLSDSGFYLCASDPTSYNEQFFGPGTRLTVL.